This T cell receptor beta chain was retrieved from a study of neoadjuvant anti-PD-1 for oral cavity cancer. Overall study: Before surgery, most patients got three to four biweekly 3 mg/kg nivolumab doses. Patients without progression received a fourth nivolumab dose around day 43, then surgical resection on days 50-56.

The time point denotes: after neoadjuvant nivolumab, at surgical resection. These newly diagnosed stage II-IVA oral cavity squamous cell carcinoma patients had no prior systemic or radiation treatment. Clones were read by immunoSEQ multiplex PCR, and TCRdb kept only the in-frame ones, dropping some. The sample holds about 37,000 clones, approximately 40% seen once. Germline-derived CDR1 and CDR2 are MNHNS and SASEGT. CDR3 length equals 15 residues. V gave up 4 bases and J gave up 5 bases, with 15 bases separating them. The starting material was tumor tissue, obtained after nivolumab (anti-PD-1) treatment. The source of this sequence is a person between 35 and 79 years old with oral cavity squamous cell carcinoma. The chain employs TRBV6-1 and TRBJ1-5, with D perhaps matching TRBD1 (6 bases). CDR3 DNA sequence: TGTGCCAGCAGTGGACAGGCTAAGGCGGATCAGCCCCAGCATTTT. It encodes CASSGQAKADQPQHF.